This TCR beta chain appears in the sequencing data of a study of blood T cell repertoires in COVID-19 (dated by TCRdb to the early 2020s). Looking at the study overall: Collaborator samples came from the United States, Italy and Spain and covered acute and convalescent phases of COVID-19. The prospective study material was composed of cDNA or gDNA derived from T cells, B-cell-depleted T cells, or PBMCs. Deeply sampled blood TCRbeta repertoires from subjects exposed to, actively infected with, or recovered from COVID-19 were included in the dataset. The repertoires were made available in a free public database intended to serve as a resource for research on the immune response to SARS-CoV-2. The samples were drawn from the first 160 participants of the ongoing ImmuneRACE study and from 950 to 1,500 subjects provided by 6 global collaborators. Sample metadata almost always included a de-identified subject ID, COVID-19 status, age in years and sex. Where HLA class I and class II types were available, the types were taken from metadata supplied by the sample provider, not from assay-based typing. Findings and caveats that apply to the study as a whole: Clinical and demographic metadata were provided uncurated, with the amount varying by source and participant.

Participants in the prospective study were enrolled through a virtual design, were aged roughly 18 to 100 years, and lived in 24 United States geographic areas. Cohort assignment in the prospective study relied on participant-reported clinical history from a screening survey and a study questionnaire. Mobile phlebotomists in the prospective study collected whole blood, serum and a nasopharyngeal or oropharyngeal swab from every participant. Additional blood draws and questionnaires over a 2-month period could optionally be provided by prospective study participants. Blood samples from the prospective study were shipped frozen or at room temperature prior to DNA extraction. TCRbeta CDR3 regions were amplified from genomic DNA using the immunoSEQ Assay, a bias-controlled multiplex PCR. From the authors' description of their analysis: Nucleated cell counts per sample were estimated from amplification of reference gene primers within the assay. Sequence reads were collapsed and filtered to measure the absolute abundance of every unique TCRbeta CDR3 rearrangement. For each sample, productive Simpson clonality was calculated by taking the square root of Simpson's diversity index across productive rearrangements. TCRdb carries this immuneACCESS record with in-frame sequences only. Its versions omit some clonotypes, under half of them owing to an unresolved V gene in the studies checked, with the rest unexplained. The DNA was the basis for D and trimming; V, J and clone size are from that table. The sample yields 250,000 to 300,000 clones; approximately 79% were counted once. Together, the top ten hold about 4% of the sample.

For this clone: Its antigen remains undetermined. No base-level quality is on record; no much larger clone is a single base apart.

Taken from the germline V gene, the CDR1 and CDR2 loops are MGHRA and YSYEKL. The V and J ends are trimmed by 0 bases and 16 bases, leaving 16 bases between them. The CDR3 covers 13 residues, taking in both the cysteine and the phenylalanine. Solely the CDR3 DNA is kept, with 39 bases framed from the first base. The V and J segments used are TRBV4-1 and TRBJ2-1; no D segment can be confidently identified. Material for sequencing was PBMCs or T cells enriched from blood (not recorded which). The source is a man aged 30-40 years with acute COVID-19. The CDR3 region has the sequence CASSQDRQTRVFF. The DNA reads as follows: TGCGCCAGCAGCCAAGATAGGCAGACTCGGGTTTTCTTC.